The table lists the clone carrying this TCR beta chain with a few counts. Its antigen is undetermined. This sample is part of a study of T cells after yellow fever vaccination. The study, taken as a whole, reports: Abundant clonotypes from the bulk population could have been carried over as contaminants into FACS-sorted repertoires. Most primary-vaccination clones recurred post-booster (nearly 98% CD4, roughly 90% CD8).

The TCR cDNA carried a universal primer site and UMIs from 5'RACE template switching. In TCRdb, the 5' RACE reads were re-called with MiXCR into one record per CDR3 protein. The sample shows just under 600,000 distinct CDR3 sequences, approximately 12% of them seen only once. The trim removed 1 base at V and 4 bases at J, leaving 7 bases unmatched. Germline CDR1 DFQATT, CDR2 SNEGSKA (reference sequence). This CDR3 is built from 15 residues. The sequences come from PBMCs, collected on the day of the yellow fever booster vaccination. The chain couples TRBV20-1 to TRBJ2-3; 8 bases align to TRBD1. This TCR came from a man aged 30 to 39 who received the YFV17D yellow fever vaccine. CDR3 protein: CSARVGRGRPDTQYF. The CDR3 nucleotides read TGCAGTGCTAGAGTCGGCAGGGGGCGTCCAGATACGCAGTATTTT.